One T cell receptor beta chain is described in this entry. What it binds is not known. The TCR beta cDNA libraries contained unique molecular identifiers. TCRdb analysed the PCR reads with MiXCR anew, one entry per CDR3 protein. The sample lists approximately 690,000 distinct CDR3 sequences, more than 50% seen once, with approximately 10% in the top ten. CDR1 is SQVTM and CDR2 is ANQGSEA in the germline V gene. The V gene lost 4 bases and the J gene lost 10 bases, with 17 bases spanning the gap. The CDR3 runs 13 residues. This entry belongs to a study of post-analysis software for immune sequencing data. General study results and limits: Several TRBV segments (TRBV5-6, TRBV5-1 and TRBV20-1 among them) occurred more frequently in patients than in controls.

The sample comprised blood. The chain recombines TRBV29-1 with TRBJ2-1, with D possibly being TRBD1 (6 bases). The TCR was taken from a girl aged 2 to 9 with multiple sclerosis. CDR3 in DNA: TGCAGCGTTGTGAGGGACATAGAAACAGAGCAGTTCTTC. This encodes CSVVRDIETEQFF.